The clone carrying this T cell receptor (beta chain) turned up a few times. The target antigen is unknown. V was shortened by 0 bases and J by 0 bases, with 6 bases between the two germline ends. The CDR3 is 15 amino acids. Germline assignment: CDR1 MGHRA and CDR2 YSYEKL. The sample originates from a study of regulatory T cells in long-lasting Graves disease. Study-level findings and limits: Newly diagnosed disease favored TRBV20-1 and TRBJ2-1 over persistent disease.

In building TCR beta libraries, iRepertoire HTBI primers were used together with Arm-PCR of CDR3 regions. TCRdb itself ran the multiplex PCR reads through MiXCR, one entry per CDR3 protein. The sample includes approximately 350,000 distinct CDR3 sequences, about 10% of them seen just once. The time point here: newly diagnosed GD, antithyroid drugs for less than 3 months. There was RNA extracted from PBMCs, and the TCR library was made from it. The data were also submitted as part of a second study, on T cells in Graves' hyperthyroidism and ophthalmopathy. That source notes: Those with hyperthyroidism were 18 to 65 years old, newly diagnosed, and ill for under 2 months. Diagnostic assessment was based on clinical symptoms, serum thyroxine and TRAb, thyroid ultrasound and orbital computed tomography.

The receptor's source is a woman under 30 with Graves disease. The V gene is TRBV4-1, the J gene TRBJ1-5; D is undetermined. Sequenced material: peripheral blood mononuclear cells (PBMCs), taken at new diagnosis, from a patient treated with antithyroid drugs. In DNA form, the CDR3 reads TGCGCCAGCAGCCAAGATCAAGGTAGCAATCAGCCCCAGCATTTT. It yields the protein CASSQDQGSNQPQHF.